Described below is a single T cell receptor (beta chain) sequence and its context. This sample was taken from a study of blood T cell repertoires in COVID-19. Study in general: The United States, Italy and Spain provided the acute and convalescent COVID-19 samples. In each case, the material was cDNA or gDNA derived from T cells, B-cell-depleted T cells, or PBMCs.

The V end lost 7 bases, the J end lost 5 bases, and 14 bases lay between the germline ends. The CDR3 runs 14 residues. CDR1 MDHEN and CDR2 SYDVKM come from the germline V gene. Authors' analysis steps: Scientists estimated how many nucleated cells there were by amplifying reference gene primers. Produced via immunoSEQ multiplex PCR; TCRdb's table is partial and in-frame only. V and J calls and clone size follow that table, whereas D and trimming were derived from the DNA. The top ten clones hold less than 2% of a sample with approximately 200,000 clones, approximately 90% of them seen once. The V and J genes are TRBV28 and TRBJ2-2; possibly TRBD2 for D (6 bases). This sequence originates from a man between 65 and 85 years old with acute or convalescent COVID-19. The sequenced sample was peripheral blood. This CDR3 is CASTSWGDTGELFF. CDR3 bases: TGTGCCAGCACCTCTTGGGGGGATACCGGGGAGCTGTTTTTT.